Reported below is one T cell receptor beta chain. Using immunoSEQ multiplex PCR, the repertoire was profiled, and TCRdb retains in-frame clones only, with some absent. The sample consists of over a million clones, around 97% of them appearing once. The data belong to a study of shared clonotypes between healthy human individuals. The donor cohort consisted entirely of Caucasian adults residing in Nashville, Tennessee. The length of the CDR3 is 12 residues. Trimming left V 5 bases short and J 3 bases short, with 8 bases between. Germline lookup yields CDR1 SQVTM and CDR2 ANQGSEA. Source material: naive CD4+ T cells sorted from blood. Subset noted: CD45RA+ positively selected. The chain has TRBV29-1 and TRBJ2-1; a possible D gene is TRBD2 (5 bases). This TCR derives from a man aged 25-45 years in good health. CDR3: CSVSGVYNEQFF. In DNA form, the CDR3 reads TGCAGCGTTTCCGGGGTCTACAATGAGCAGTTCTTC.